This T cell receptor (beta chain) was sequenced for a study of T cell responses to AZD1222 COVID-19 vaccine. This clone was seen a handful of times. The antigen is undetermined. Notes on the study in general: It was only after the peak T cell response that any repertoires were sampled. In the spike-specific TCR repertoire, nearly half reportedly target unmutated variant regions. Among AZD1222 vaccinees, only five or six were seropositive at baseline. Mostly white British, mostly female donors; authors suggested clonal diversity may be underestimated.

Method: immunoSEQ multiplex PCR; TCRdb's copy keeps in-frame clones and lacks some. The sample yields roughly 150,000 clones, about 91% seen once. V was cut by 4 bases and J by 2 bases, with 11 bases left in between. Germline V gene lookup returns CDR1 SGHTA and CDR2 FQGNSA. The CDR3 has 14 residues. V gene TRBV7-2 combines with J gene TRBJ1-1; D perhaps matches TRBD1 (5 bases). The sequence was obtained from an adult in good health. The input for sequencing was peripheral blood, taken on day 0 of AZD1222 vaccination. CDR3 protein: CASSSHTGNTEAFF. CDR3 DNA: TGTGCCAGCAGCTCTCACACAGGAAACACTGAAGCTTTCTTT.